This record concerns one T cell receptor beta chain sequence. Its antigen remains unknown. This entry comes from a study of graft-versus-host responses after intestinal transplantation. Study background: Multivisceral, liver-intestinal, or isolated intestinal transplants were received by the recipients. All of the recipients had induction that used anti-thymocyte globulin, then tacrolimus and steroids for around three years. The study, taken as a whole, reports: The recipient marrow held GvH clones, and some of them showed up first in ileum or blood. Allografts carried high graft-versus-host to host-versus-graft clonal ratios in patients having graft-donor T cell macrochimerism.

The CDR3 spans 15 residues. Germline CDR1 and CDR2: MNHNY and SVGAGI (reference sequence). V was pared by 4 bases and J by 4 bases, with 16 bases between. The repertoire was sequenced with immunoSEQ multiplex PCR; TCRdb's copy has only in-frame clones and lacks some. The table has about 97,000 clones, 91% seen once. The origin of this receptor is a human donor who was the organ donor for an intestinal transplant. This chain links TRBV6-6 with TRBJ1-2; D is perhaps TRBD1 (5 bases). The material sequenced was unstimulated CD4+ T cells sorted from spleen or lymph node cells, taken before transplant. CDR3 nucleotides: TGTGCCAGCAGTTCTACGGGCCCCCAGGGCTATGGCTACACCTTC. It encodes CASSSTGPQGYGYTF.